This TCR beta chain is drawn from a study of blood T cell repertoires in COVID-19. At the level of the study: PBMCs, B-cell-depleted T cells, or T cells provided the cDNA or gDNA that made up the material.

The table came from immunoSEQ multiplex PCR; TCRdb's copy has only in-frame clones and leaves some out. Altogether 23,000 or so clones are present, 80% to 90% being singletons, with the ten largest covering roughly 6.3%. V was clipped by 10 bases and J by 3 bases; unmatched bases: 8. Germline CDR1 reads SNHLY; CDR2 reads FYNNEI. This CDR3 has 15 amino acids. Sample: peripheral blood. The gene calls are TRBV2 and TRBJ2-2; 10 bases line up with TRBD1. This receptor was obtained from a human donor in a cohort sampled during active COVID-19. As DNA, the CDR3 is TGTGCCACCCGCCCGGGGACAGGGGACACCGGGGAGCTGTTTTTT. It codes for CATRPGTGDTGELFF. The whole variable domain, remainder taken from reference TRBV2 and TRBJ2-2, is EPEVTQTPSHQVTQMGQEVILRCVPISNHLYFYWYRQILGQKVEFLVSFYNNEISEKSEIFDDQFSVERPDGSNFTLKIRSTKLEDSAMYFCATRPGTGDTGELFFGEGSRLTVL.